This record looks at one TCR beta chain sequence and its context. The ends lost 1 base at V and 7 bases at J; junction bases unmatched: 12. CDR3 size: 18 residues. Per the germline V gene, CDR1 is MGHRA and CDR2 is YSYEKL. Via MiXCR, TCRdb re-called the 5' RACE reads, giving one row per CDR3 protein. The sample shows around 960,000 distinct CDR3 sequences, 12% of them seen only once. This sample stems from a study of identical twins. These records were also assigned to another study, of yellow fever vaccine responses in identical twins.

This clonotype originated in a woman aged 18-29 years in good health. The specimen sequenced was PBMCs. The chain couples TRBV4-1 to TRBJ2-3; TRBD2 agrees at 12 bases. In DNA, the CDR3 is TGCGCCAGCAGCCAAGTGGGAACTCTAGCGGGAGGGCAAAATACGCAGTATTTT. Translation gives CASSQVGTLAGGQNTQYF.